This entry concerns a single T cell receptor (beta chain). This sample is part of a study of T cell responses to AZD1222 COVID-19 vaccine. Libraries were prepared by immunoSEQ multiplex PCR; TCRdb keeps only in-frame clonotypes and omits some of them. The data show 130,000 to 150,000 clones, around 91% seen once. V dropped 5 bases and J dropped 3 bases, with 9 bases sitting between them. Germline lookup yields CDR1 SNHLY and CDR2 FYNNEI. CDR3 size: 13 residues. The rearrangement links TRBV2 to TRBJ2-3, with D perhaps assigned TRBD1 or TRBD2 (5 bases each). The TCR sequence derives from an adult in good health. The source was peripheral blood, collected on day 0 of AZD1222 vaccination. CDR3 in DNA: TGTGCCAGCAGTTTATGGGGGACAGATACGCAGTATTTT. Translation: CASSLWGTDTQYF.